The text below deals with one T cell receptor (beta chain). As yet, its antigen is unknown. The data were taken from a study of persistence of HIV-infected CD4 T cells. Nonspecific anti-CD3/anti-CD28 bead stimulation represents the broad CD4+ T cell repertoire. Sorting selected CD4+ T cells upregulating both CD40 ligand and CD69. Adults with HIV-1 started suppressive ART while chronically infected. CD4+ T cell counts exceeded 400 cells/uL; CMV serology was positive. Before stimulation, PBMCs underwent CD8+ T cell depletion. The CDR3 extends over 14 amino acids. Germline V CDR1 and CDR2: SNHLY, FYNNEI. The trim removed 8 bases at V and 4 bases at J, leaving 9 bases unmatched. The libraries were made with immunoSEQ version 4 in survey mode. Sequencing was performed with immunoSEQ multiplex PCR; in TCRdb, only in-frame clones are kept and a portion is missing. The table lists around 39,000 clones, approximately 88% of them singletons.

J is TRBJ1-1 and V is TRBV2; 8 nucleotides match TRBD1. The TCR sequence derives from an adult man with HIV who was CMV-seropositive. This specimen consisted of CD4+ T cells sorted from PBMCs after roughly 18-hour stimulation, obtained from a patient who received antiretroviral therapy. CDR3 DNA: TGTGCCAGCCTCCGGACAGGGTCGACCACTGAAGCTTTCTTT. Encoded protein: CASLRTGSTTEAFF.